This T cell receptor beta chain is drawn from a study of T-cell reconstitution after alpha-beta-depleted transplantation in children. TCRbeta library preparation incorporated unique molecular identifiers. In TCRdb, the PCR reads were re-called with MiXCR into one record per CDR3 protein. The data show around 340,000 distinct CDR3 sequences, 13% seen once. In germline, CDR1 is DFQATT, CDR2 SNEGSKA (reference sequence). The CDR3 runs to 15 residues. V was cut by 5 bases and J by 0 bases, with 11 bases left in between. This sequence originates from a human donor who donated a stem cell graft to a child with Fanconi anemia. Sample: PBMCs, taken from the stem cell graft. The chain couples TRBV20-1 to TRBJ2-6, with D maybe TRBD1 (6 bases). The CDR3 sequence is CSADDRSSGANVLTF. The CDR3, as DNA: TGCAGTGCTGACGACAGGAGCTCTGGGGCCAACGTCCTGACTTTC.